This T cell receptor (beta chain) was sequenced in a study of blood T cell repertoires in COVID-19. Whole-study context: Sources were T cells, B-cell-depleted T cells, or PBMCs; the material itself was cDNA or gDNA.

V was clipped by 5 bases and J by 2 bases, with 9 bases between them. Germline V CDR1 and CDR2: MGHDK, SYGVNS. CDR3 length: 14 amino acids. The method was immunoSEQ multiplex PCR; TCRdb's version includes in-frame clones alone and lacks a portion of them. The data hold around 430,000 clones, with about nine tenths observed a single time. The chain links TRBV25-1 to TRBJ2-2, with D hard to call. Sequencing was performed on peripheral blood. The source of this sequence is a woman between 50 and 59 years old with COVID-19, enrolled during active disease. CDR3 DNA: TGTGCCAGCAGTCCCCAAGCAAACACCGGGGAGCTGTTTTTT. Encoded protein: CASSPQANTGELFF.